These T cell receptor beta chains were read from a single sample in a study of blood T cell repertoires in COVID-19. Using immunoSEQ multiplex PCR, the repertoire was profiled, and TCRdb retains in-frame clones only, with some absent. This sample has some 89,000 clones, with more than 65% found just once. Sequenced input: peripheral blood. These receptors all come from a man between 65 and 85 years old with acute or convalescent COVID-19. CDR3s include the opening cysteine and the closing phenylalanine or tryptophan. Each record gives: J gene, V gene, CDR3 length, CDR3 protein.

TRBJ1-3	TRBV5-1	17	CASSAVLQGDVGNTIYF
TRBJ1-2	TRBV27	15	CASSLNPLRADGYTF
TRBJ2-4	TRBV24-1	15	CATSDPGTAQNIQYF
TRBJ2-1	TRBV6-2/TRBV6-3	16	CASSYVGPQGYNEQFF
TRBJ2-7	TRBV7-8	17	CASSSSLRLSGGPEQYF
TRBJ1-1	TRBV5-4	12	CASSPRGGEAFF
TRBJ2-3	TRBV5-1	15	CASSQGLAPGDTQYF
TRBJ2-2	TRBV25-1	12	CASSELIGELFF
TRBJ1-5	TRBV7-2	14	CASSTQGGNQPQHF
TRBJ1-2	TRBV11-2	14	CASSADRTVYGYTF
TRBJ1-1	TRBV12-3/TRBV12-4	13	CASSLGSYSEAFF